Listed below are T cell receptor beta chains from one sample, sequenced in a study of OX40 agonist ivuxolimab in advanced cancers. TCRdb's table, derived via immunoSEQ multiplex PCR, lists solely in-frame clones and lacks some. The sample consists of 150,000 to 170,000 clones, roughly 92% of them appearing once. The sequencing used CD4+ or CD8+ T cells sorted from blood, collected in a trial of the OX40 agonist ivuxolimab. These receptor sequences come from an adult with an advanced solid tumor such as melanoma, head and neck, liver or kidney cancer. The CDR3 runs from the conserved cysteine through the conserved F or W. D genes are given only for firm matches. Clone size, where shown, is once, few, many, or a class for clones that have expanded.

j_gene	d_gene	abundance	v_gene	CDR3nt	CDR3aa
TRBJ2-7	.	.	TRBV4-1	TGCGCCAGCAGCCAAGAGAATTCGCGGGACGAGCAGTACTTC	CASSQENSRDEQYF
TRBJ2-1	.	.	TRBV6-5	TGTGCCAGCAGTTACTCCCTCGGGGGGCTGGGTGAGCAGTTCTTC	CASSYSLGGLGEQFF
TRBJ2-2	TRBD2	few	TRBV27	TGTGCCAGCAGTTTCTCCTCTAGCGGGGGGCGGGAGCTGTTTTTT	CASSFSSSGGRELFF
TRBJ2-5	TRBD1	.	TRBV12-5	TGTGCTAGTGCGACAGGGAATGAAGAGACCCAGTACTTC	CASATGNEETQYF
TRBJ2-7	.	.	TRBV7-2	TGTGCCAGCAGCTTACAGGGTAGGTCCTACGAGCAGTACTTC	CASSLQGRSYEQYF
TRBJ2-7	.	.	TRBV28	TGTGCCAGCAGCCGGTTCCGGGGAACCTACGAGCAGTACTTC	CASSRFRGTYEQYF
TRBJ2-3	.	once	TRBV11-2	TGTGCCAGCAGCAGACTTAGCACAGATACGCAGTATTTT	CASSRLSTDTQYF
TRBJ2-7	TRBD1	.	TRBV9	TGTGCCAGCAGCGTAGGGGGACAGGGGCCACTTTACTTC	CASSVGGQGPLYF
TRBJ1-1	.	.	TRBV6-5	TGTGCCAGCAGTTACTCGGGGTCAGGGCGTGAAGCTTTCTTT	CASSYSGSGREAFF
TRBJ1-2	.	.	TRBV7-3	TGTGCCAGCAGCTTAACTCAGGGCAACTATGGCTACACCTTC	CASSLTQGNYGYTF
TRBJ1-1	.	.	TRBV27	TGTGCCAGCAGTTTAGGGGGCTGGGGCACTGAAGCTTTCTTT	CASSLGGWGTEAFF
TRBJ2-5	TRBD2	.	TRBV6-5	TGTGCCAGCCGCGATAGCGGGAGGGCGGGGGAGACCCAGTACTTC	CASRDSGRAGETQYF
TRBJ1-1	.	.	TRBV28	TGTGCCAGCAGTTCACGGGACGGGGGCACTGAAGCTTTCTTT	CASSSRDGGTEAFF
TRBJ1-6	.	.	TRBV7-2	TGTGCCAGCAGCTTATTCGGGAGCTCCTATAATTCACCCCTCCACTTT	CASSLFGSSYNSPLHF
TRBJ2-1	TRBD2	.	TRBV9	TGTGCCAGCAGCCCGAGACTAGCGGGGGACCTATACAATGAGCAGTTCTTC	CASSPRLAGDLYNEQFF
TRBJ1-2	.	.	TRBV5-6	TGTGCCAGCAGCCGGGACGGCCCAGCGGGCTACACCTTC	CASSRDGPAGYTF
TRBJ1-2	.	.	TRBV16	TGTGCCAGCACCCAAGGGAGGGTTCATGGCTACACCTTC	CASTQGRVHGYTF
TRBJ1-2	.	.	TRBV25-1	TGTGCCAGCAGTGAGGTCGGCAGCCTGAATGGCTACACCTTC	CASSEVGSLNGYTF
TRBJ1-2	TRBD1	.	TRBV5-8	TGTGCCAGCAGCACGTGGACAGGGGGAACCTATGGCTACACCTTC	CASSTWTGGTYGYTF
TRBJ2-2	TRBD1	.	TRBV18	TGTGCCAGCTCGCCTACCGCTGACAGGGGGAACACCGGGGAGCTGTTTTTT	CASSPTADRGNTGELFF
TRBJ1-3	.	.	TRBV6-1	TGTGCCAGCAGTGAGGCGGCAGGGGCAAATGGAAACACCATATATTTT	CASSEAAGANGNTIYF
TRBJ2-1	.	.	TRBV19	TGTGCCAGTAATCGGGACGGGAATGAGCAGTTCTTC	CASNRDGNEQFF
TRBJ1-1	.	.	TRBV6-1	TGTGCCAGTCAGGCCCTACAGGGGAACACTGAAGCTTTCTTT	CASQALQGNTEAFF
TRBJ2-1	TRBD2	.	TRBV30	TGTGCCTGGAGTGGCTTAAAGGTTCGCGGGAGGGGCGAGTTCTTC	CAWSGLKVRGRGEFF
TRBJ1-6	.	.	TRBV4-3	TGCGCCAGCAGCACCGGGACCGGTTATAATTCACCCCTCCACTTT	CASSTGTGYNSPLHF
TRBJ2-1	TRBD2	.	TRBV2	TGTGCCAGCAGTGAAGCTCCGACGAGGACTAGCGGGAGGTGGGGCAATGAGCAGTTCTTC	CASSEAPTRTSGRWGNEQFF
TRBJ1-1	.	once	TRBV5-6	TGTGCCAGCAGGTGGGGGATCGGTGAAGCTTTCTTT	CASRWGIGEAFF
TRBJ2-5	.	.	TRBV5-1	TGCGCCAGCTCCCCGGCTGGACGGGACTCCTGGGAGACCCAGTACTTC	CASSPAGRDSWETQYF
TRBJ2-3	.	.	TRBV28	TGTGCCAGCAGTTTCGGGGGATTCACAGATACGCAGTATTTT	CASSFGGFTDTQYF
TRBJ1-2	.	.	TRBV2	TGTGCCAGCACAGCGGCTAACTATGGCTACACCTTC	CASTAANYGYTF
TRBJ1-1	.	.	TRBV15	TGTGCCACCACCTCGAGGTTAGGGGGCACTGAAGCTTTCTTT	CATTSRLGGTEAFF
TRBJ2-1	TRBD1	.	TRBV5-5	TGTGCCAGCAGCAAAGACCGGGACAGGACGAATGAGCAGTTCTTC	CASSKDRDRTNEQFF
TRBJ2-7	.	.	TRBV6-6	TGTGCCAGCAGTTCCTCCGGGGAGCGGAGCTCCTACGAGCAGTACTTC	CASSSSGERSSYEQYF
TRBJ1-4	.	once	TRBV28	TGTGCCAGCAGTAAGGCGAGGGGGGGAAGGGAAAAACTGTTTTTT	CASSKARGGREKLFF
TRBJ1-4	TRBD1	once	TRBV5-1	TGCGCCAGCAGCCCGAGACAGGGACAAGCTAATGAAAAACTGTTTTTT	CASSPRQGQANEKLFF
TRBJ1-1	.	.	TRBV6-5	TGTGCCAGCAGTTACTCGGGAGAAAACACTGAAGCTTTCTTT	CASSYSGENTEAFF
TRBJ1-1	.	.	TRBV25-1	TGTGCCAGCAGTGAATTCGGACAGCTGAACACTGAAGCTTTCTTT	CASSEFGQLNTEAFF
TRBJ1-5	.	.	TRBV6-6	TGTGCCAGCAGTTACTCGACAGGTGGACAGCCCCAGCATTTT	CASSYSTGGQPQHF
TRBJ1-5	.	.	TRBV7-2	TGTGCCAGCACCGAAAACGCGCAGGGGCAGCCCCAGCATTTT	CASTENAQGQPQHF
TRBJ1-1	.	.	TRBV6-5	TGTGCCAGCAGCACTCTTGGGGCGAACACTGAAGCTTTCTTT	CASSTLGANTEAFF
TRBJ2-1	.	.	TRBV9	TGTGCCAGCAGCCCCTATTCCTTTTACAATGAGCAGTTCTTC	CASSPYSFYNEQFF
TRBJ1-6	.	.	TRBV27	TGTGCCAGCAGTTTGTATAGAAATTCACCCCTCCACTTT	CASSLYRNSPLHF
TRBJ1-4	.	.	TRBV7-2	TGTGCCAACAGCTCCAATCTGATTGAAAAACTGTTTTTT	CANSSNLIEKLFF
TRBJ1-2	TRBD1	.	TRBV6-6	TGTGCCAGCAGTCTCGACAGGGTCCATGGCTACACCTTC	CASSLDRVHGYTF
TRBJ2-3	TRBD2	.	TRBV6-4	TGTGCCAGCAGTGCGACTAGCGGGGGGCCTCGGACAGATACGCAGTATTTT	CASSATSGGPRTDTQYF